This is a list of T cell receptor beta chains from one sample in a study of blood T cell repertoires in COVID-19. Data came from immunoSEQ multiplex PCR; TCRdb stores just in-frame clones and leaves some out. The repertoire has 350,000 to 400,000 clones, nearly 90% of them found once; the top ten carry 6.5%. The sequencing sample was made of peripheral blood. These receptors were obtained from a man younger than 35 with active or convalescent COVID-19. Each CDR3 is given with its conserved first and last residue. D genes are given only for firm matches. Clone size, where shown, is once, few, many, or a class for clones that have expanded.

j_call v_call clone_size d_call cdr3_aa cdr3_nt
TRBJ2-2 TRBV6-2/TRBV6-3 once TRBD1 CASSYSDRGTGELFF TGTGCCAGCAGTTACTCTGACAGGGGAACCGGGGAGCTGTTTTTT
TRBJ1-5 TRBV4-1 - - CASSQAQGGNQPQHF TGCGCCAGCAGCCAAGCACAGGGAGGCAATCAGCCCCAGCATTTT
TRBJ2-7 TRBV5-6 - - CASSFRVFGYEQYF TGTGCCAGCAGCTTTCGGGTGTTTGGGTACGAGCAGTACTTC
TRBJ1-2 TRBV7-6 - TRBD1 CASSKTPGQVPLYGYTF TGTGCCAGCAGCAAGACACCGGGACAGGTCCCGCTCTATGGCTACACCTTC
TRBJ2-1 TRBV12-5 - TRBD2 CASAFSGGAYNEQFF TGTGCTAGTGCCTTTTCGGGGGGGGCCTACAATGAGCAGTTCTTC
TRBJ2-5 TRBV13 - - CASSARDLETQYF TGTGCCAGCAGCGCCAGGGATTTGGAGACCCAGTACTTC
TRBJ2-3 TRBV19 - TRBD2 CASSLPLRAGDTDTQYF TGTGCCAGTAGTCTCCCCCTACGAGCGGGAGACACAGATACGCAGTATTTT
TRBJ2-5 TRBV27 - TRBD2 CASSLASGETQYF TGTGCCAGCAGTTTGGCTAGCGGGGAGACCCAGTACTTC
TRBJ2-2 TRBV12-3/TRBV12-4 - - CASTRSGELFF TGTGCCAGCACTCGGTCCGGGGAGCTGTTTTTT
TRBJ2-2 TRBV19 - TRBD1 CASSTRDRGYTGELFF TGTGCCAGTAGTACCCGGGACAGGGGTTACACCGGGGAGCTGTTTTTT
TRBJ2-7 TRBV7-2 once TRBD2 CASSSGPAGEQYF TGTGCCAGCAGCTCGGGGCCAGCGGGGGAGCAGTACTTC
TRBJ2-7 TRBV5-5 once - CASSLGTESYEQYF TGTGCCAGCAGCTTGGGGACAGAATCCTACGAGCAGTACTTC
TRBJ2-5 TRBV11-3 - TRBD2 CASSQGLEGETQYF TGTGCCAGCAGCCAGGGACTAGAGGGGGAGACCCAGTACTTC
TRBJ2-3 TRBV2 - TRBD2 CASSERPAGVSDTQYF TGTGCCAGCAGTGAACGCCCAGCGGGGGTTTCAGATACGCAGTATTTT
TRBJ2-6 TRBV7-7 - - CASSPRFSGENHSGANVLTF TGTGCCAGCAGCCCGAGATTTTCAGGGGAAAATCACTCTGGGGCCAACGTGCTGACTTTC
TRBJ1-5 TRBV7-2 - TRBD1 CASSINRGRYQPQHF TGTGCCAGCAGCATAAACAGGGGGAGATATCAGCCCCAGCATTTT
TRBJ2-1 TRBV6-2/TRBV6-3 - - CASSSGNEQFF TGTGCCAGCAGCTCGGGAAATGAGCAGTTCTTC
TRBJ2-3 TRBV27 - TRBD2 CASSWLAGEKLTSTDTQYF TGTGCCAGCAGTTGGCTAGCGGGAGAGAAACTCACTAGCACAGATACGCAGTATTTT
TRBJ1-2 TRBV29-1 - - CSVEGTAGHGDLGYGYTF TGCAGCGTTGAAGGCACCGCAGGGCACGGAGATTTGGGTTATGGCTACACCTTC
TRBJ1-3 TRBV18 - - CASSSRGTGNTIYF TGTGCCAGCTCATCGCGGGGGACTGGAAACACCATATATTTT
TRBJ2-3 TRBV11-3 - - CASSPQSEDTQYF TGTGCCAGCAGCCCCCAATCAGAAGATACGCAGTATTTT
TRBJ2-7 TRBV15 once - CATSRDRGSYEQYF TGTGCCACCAGCAGAGATAGGGGCAGCTACGAGCAGTACTTC
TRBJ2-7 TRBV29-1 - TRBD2 CSVEDWAGGSYEQYF TGCAGCGTTGAAGATTGGGCGGGAGGATCCTACGAGCAGTACTTC
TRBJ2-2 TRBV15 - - CATSRDERGWVTGELFF TGTGCCACCAGCAGAGATGAAAGGGGGTGGGTCACCGGGGAGCTGTTTTTT
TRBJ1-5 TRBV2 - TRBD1 CASSEAHPRTGLISNQPQHF TGTGCCAGCAGTGAAGCGCATCCCAGGACAGGGCTAATTAGCAATCAGCCCCAGCATTTT
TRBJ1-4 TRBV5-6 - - CASSTGTLEKLFF TGTGCCAGCAGCACCGGTACCCTAGAAAAACTGTTTTTT